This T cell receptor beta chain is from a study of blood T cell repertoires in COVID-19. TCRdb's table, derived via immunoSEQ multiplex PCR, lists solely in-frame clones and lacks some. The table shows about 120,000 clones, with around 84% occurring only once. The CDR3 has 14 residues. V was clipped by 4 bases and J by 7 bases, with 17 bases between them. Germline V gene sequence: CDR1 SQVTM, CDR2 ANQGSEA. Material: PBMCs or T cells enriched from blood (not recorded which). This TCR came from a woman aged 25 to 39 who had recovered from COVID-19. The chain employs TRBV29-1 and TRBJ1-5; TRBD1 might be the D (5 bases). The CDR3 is CSVAGLPGGQPQHF. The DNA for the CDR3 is TGCAGCGTTGCAGGGCTACCCGGGGGGCAGCCCCAGCATTTT.